The 6 T cell receptor beta chains below all came from one sample that was sequenced in a study of blood T cell repertoires in COVID-19. TCRdb's copy holds only in-frame clones and misses some; the assay was immunoSEQ multiplex PCR. The sample holds around 250,000 clones, roughly nine tenths seen once. Source material: peripheral blood. The receptors derive from a man younger than 35 with active or convalescent COVID-19.

The gene calls are TRBV10-3 and TRBJ2-7, with 10 bases lining up with TRBD2. The V gene end was trimmed by 4 bases and the J gene end by 3 bases; junction bases not matched to a gene: 6. The CDR3 loop spans 15 amino acids. Looked up from germline, CDR1 is ENHRY and CDR2 is SYGVKD. CDR3 amino acids: CAISVETSGFYEQYF. Here the CDR3 DNA reads TGTGCCATCAGTGTAGAGACTAGCGGGTTCTACGAGCAGTACTTC.

This clone showed up just once. The chain joins TRBV30 to TRBJ2-7; 12 nucleotides match TRBD2. Germline values: CDR1 GTSNPN, CDR2 SVGIG (reference sequence). The ends lost 4 bases at V and 3 bases at J; junction bases unmatched: 10. This CDR3 has 16 amino acids. CDR3 coding DNA: TGTGCCTGGACGAGGACTAGCGGGGAAGGTCACTACGAGCAGTACTTC. Protein product: CAWTRTSGEGHYEQYF.

The chain couples TRBV7-9 to TRBJ1-1, with 7 bases identical to TRBD1. Looked up from germline, CDR1 is SEHNR and CDR2 is FQNEAQ (reference sequence). CDR3 length equals 14 residues. After removal of 3 bases from V and 1 base from J, the junction contained 2 bases not matched to a gene. The CDR3 nucleotides read TGTGCCAGCAGCTTTACAGGGGCGAACACTGAAGCTTTCTTT. Translated, it gives CASSFTGANTEAFF. The full variable domain, in which reference TRBV7-9 and TRBJ1-1 provide the parts outside the CDR3, is DTGVSQNPRHKITKRGQNVTFRCDPISEHNRLYWYRQTLGQGPEFLTYFQNEAQLEKSRLLSDRFSAERPKGSFSTLEIQRTEQGDSAMYLCASSFTGANTEAFFGQGTRLTVV.

The rearrangement joins TRBV5-6 to TRBJ2-1; 14 bases agree with TRBD2. CDR1 and CDR2 (germline): SGHDT, YYEEEE. CDR3 size: 16 residues. J lost 9 bases, V lost 2 bases, and 7 bases had no gene match. CDR3 DNA sequence: TGTGCCAGCAGCTTAGGACTAGCGGGAGGATGGAGTGAGCAGTTCTTC. This gives the protein CASSLGLAGGWSEQFF.

The chain links TRBV4-3 to TRBJ2-3, with 13 positions matching TRBD2. Germline V gene data show CDR1 as LGHNA and CDR2 as YSLEER. The CDR3 is 17 amino acids. The J segment lost 2 bases and the V segment lost 4 bases, leaving 6 bases of the junction unmatched. The CDR3 bases are TGCGCCAGCAGCCTCCTGGGACTAGCGGGAAACACAGATACGCAGTATTTT. Its protein product is CASSLLGLAGNTDTQYF.

The chain recombines TRBV2 with TRBJ2-7; no reliable D call. From germline, CDR1 is SNHLY and CDR2 FYNNEI. The CDR3 loop spans 11 amino acids. With 5 bases removed from V and 4 bases from J, the gap between germline ends came to 6 bases. The CDR3 region is CASSLRYEQYF. CDR3 DNA: TGTGCCAGCAGTCTTCGGTACGAGCAGTACTTC.